The present T cell receptor beta chain was sequenced within a study of blood T cells in healthy people across ages. Then a second PCR, running roughly 6 to 11 cycles, was carried out with a sample-barcoded 5' primer and a J-beta primer mix. TCRdb recomputed calls from the 5' RACE reads with MiXCR, one row per CDR3 protein. The table includes fewer than 750,000 distinct CDR3 sequences, over 40% detected once. The sequence derives from a woman aged 80 or older in good health. The source material was blood.

The CDR3 protein is CASSFLAQSNEQFF. The DNA for the CDR3 is TGCGCCAGCAGCTTTCTGGCCCAGAGCAATGAGCAGTTCTTC. The rearrangement links TRBV5-1 to TRBJ2-1; D is undetermined. Per germline, CDR1 SGHRS and CDR2 YFSETQ. CDR3 length: 14 residues. V was shortened by 2 bases and J by 6 bases, with 12 bases between the two germline ends.